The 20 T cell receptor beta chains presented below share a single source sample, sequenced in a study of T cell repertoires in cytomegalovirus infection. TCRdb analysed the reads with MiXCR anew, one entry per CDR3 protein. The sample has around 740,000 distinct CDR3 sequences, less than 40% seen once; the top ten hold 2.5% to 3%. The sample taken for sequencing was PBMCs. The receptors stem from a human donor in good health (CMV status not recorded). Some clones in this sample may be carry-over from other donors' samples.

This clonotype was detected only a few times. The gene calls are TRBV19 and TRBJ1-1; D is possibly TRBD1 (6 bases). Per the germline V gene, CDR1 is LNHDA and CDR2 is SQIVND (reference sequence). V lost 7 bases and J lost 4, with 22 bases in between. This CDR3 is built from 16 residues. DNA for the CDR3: TGTGCCAGTACAGGAACAGGGAGAATCAGAACCACTGAAGCTTTCTTT. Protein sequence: CASTGTGRIRTTEAFF.

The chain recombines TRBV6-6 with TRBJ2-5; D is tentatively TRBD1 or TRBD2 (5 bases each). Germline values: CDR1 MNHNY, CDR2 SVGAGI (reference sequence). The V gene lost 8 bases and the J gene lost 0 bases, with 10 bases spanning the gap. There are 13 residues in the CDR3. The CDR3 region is CASRWGYQETQYF. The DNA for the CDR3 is TGTGCCAGCCGTTGGGGGTACCAAGAGACCCAGTACTTC.

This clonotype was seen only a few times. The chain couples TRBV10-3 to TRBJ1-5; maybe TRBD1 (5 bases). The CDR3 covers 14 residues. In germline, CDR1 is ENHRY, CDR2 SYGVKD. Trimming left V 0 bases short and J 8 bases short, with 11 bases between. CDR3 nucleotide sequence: TGTGCCATCAGTGAGTCCATAGGGGCTAAGCCCCAGCATTTT. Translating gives CAISESIGAKPQHF.

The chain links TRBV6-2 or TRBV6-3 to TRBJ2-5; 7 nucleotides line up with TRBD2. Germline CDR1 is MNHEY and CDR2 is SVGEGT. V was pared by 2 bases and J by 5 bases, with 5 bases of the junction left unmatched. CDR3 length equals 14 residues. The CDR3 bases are TGTGCCAGCAGTTACCCTACCGGGGGGGAGACCCAGTACTTC. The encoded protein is CASSYPTGGETQYF.

The CDR3 nucleotides are TGCAGCGTCCGCCATACTAGCGGGGAGCAATTCAATGAGCAGTTCTTC. Translated: CSVRHTSGEQFNEQFF. The chain carries TRBV29-1 and TRBJ2-1; 10 bases match TRBD2. V shed 6 bases, J shed 6 bases, and the junction held 14 bases outside the gene matches. This CDR3 spans 16 amino acids. CDR1 is SQVTM and CDR2 is ANQGSEA in the germline V gene.

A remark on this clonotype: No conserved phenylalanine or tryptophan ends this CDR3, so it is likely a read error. In nucleotides, the CDR3 is TGTGCCAGCAGCGTAGCGTTGAGCGGGAAAGACACCGGGGAGCTGTTTTTG. This gives the protein CASSVALSGKDTGELFL. This rearrangement joins TRBV7-8 to TRBJ2-2, with 7 bases lining up with TRBD2. CDR1 and CDR2 from the germline V gene are SGHVS and FQNEAQ. The CDR3 extends over 17 amino acids.

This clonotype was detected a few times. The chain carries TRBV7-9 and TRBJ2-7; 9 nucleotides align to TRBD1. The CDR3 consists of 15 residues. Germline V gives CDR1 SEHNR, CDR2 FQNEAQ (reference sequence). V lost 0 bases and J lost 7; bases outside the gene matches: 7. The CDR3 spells CASSLAGTGPFEQYF. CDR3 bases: TGTGCCAGCAGCTTAGCGGGGACAGGGCCTTTTGAGCAGTACTTC.

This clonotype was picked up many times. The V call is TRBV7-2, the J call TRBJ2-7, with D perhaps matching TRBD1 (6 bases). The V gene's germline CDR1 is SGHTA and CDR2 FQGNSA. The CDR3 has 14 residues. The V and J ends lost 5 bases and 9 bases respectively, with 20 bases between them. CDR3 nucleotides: TGTGCCAGCAGCCCGCAATTACAGGGTACCCGGCAGTACTTC. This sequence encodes CASSPQLQGTRQYF.

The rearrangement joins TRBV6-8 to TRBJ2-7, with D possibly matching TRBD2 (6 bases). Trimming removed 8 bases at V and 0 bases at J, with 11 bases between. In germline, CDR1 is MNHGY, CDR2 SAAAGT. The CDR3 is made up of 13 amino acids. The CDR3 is CASRDGGSYEQYF. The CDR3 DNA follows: TGTGCCAGCCGGGACGGGGGCTCCTACGAGCAGTACTTC.

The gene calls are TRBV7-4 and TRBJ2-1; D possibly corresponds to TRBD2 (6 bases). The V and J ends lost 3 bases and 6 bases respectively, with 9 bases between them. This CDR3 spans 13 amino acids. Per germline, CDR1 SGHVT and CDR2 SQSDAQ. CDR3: CASSFAGGNEQFF. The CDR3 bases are TGTGCCAGCAGCTTTGCCGGGGGCAATGAGCAGTTCTTC.

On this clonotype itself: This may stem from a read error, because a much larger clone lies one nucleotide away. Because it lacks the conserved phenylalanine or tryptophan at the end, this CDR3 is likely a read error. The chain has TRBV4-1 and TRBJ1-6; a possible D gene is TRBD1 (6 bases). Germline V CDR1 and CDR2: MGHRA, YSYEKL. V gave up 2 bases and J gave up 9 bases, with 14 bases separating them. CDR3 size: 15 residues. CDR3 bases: TGCGCCAGCAGCCAACATCGCCAGGGGAGTTCACCCCTCCACTTG. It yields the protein CASSQHRQGSSPLHL.

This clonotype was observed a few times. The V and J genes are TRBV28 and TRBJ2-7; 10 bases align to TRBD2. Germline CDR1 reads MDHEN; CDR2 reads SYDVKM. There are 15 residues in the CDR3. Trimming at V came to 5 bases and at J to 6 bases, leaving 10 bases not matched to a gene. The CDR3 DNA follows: TGTGCCAGCAGTCACCCTCAGCGGGAGGGCGCCGAGCAGTACTTC. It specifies CASSHPQREGAEQYF. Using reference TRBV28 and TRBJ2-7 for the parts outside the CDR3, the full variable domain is DVKVTQSSRYLVKRTGEKVFLECVQDMDHENMFWYRQDPGLGLRLIYFSYDVKMKEKGDIPEGYSVSREKKERFSLILESASTNQTSMYLCASSHPQREGAEQYFGPGTRLTVT.

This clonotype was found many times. CDR3 nucleotide sequence: TGTGCCAGCAGCCTTTTTGGACAGCGTAACACCGGGGAGCTGTTTTTT. This codes for CASSLFGQRNTGELFF. V is TRBV7-2 and J is TRBJ2-2, with D perhaps matching TRBD1 (6 bases). The CDR3 spans 16 residues. Trimming cost V 5 bases and J 2 bases, with 15 bases left between them. The germline V gene has CDR1 SGHTA and CDR2 FQGNSA. The variable domain in full, completed from reference TRBV7-2 and TRBJ2-2, reads GAGVSQSPSNKVTEKGKDVELRCDPISGHTALYWYRQSLGQGLEFLIYFQGNSAPDKSGLPSDRFSAERTGGSVSTLTIQRTQQEDSAVYLCASSLFGQRNTGELFFGEGSRLTVL.

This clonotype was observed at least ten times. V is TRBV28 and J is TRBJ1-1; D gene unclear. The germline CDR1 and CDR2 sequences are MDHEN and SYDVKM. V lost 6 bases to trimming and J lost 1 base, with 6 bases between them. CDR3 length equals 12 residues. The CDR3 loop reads CASSPQNTEAFF. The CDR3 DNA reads TGTGCCAGCAGCCCACAGAACACTGAAGCTTTCTTT.

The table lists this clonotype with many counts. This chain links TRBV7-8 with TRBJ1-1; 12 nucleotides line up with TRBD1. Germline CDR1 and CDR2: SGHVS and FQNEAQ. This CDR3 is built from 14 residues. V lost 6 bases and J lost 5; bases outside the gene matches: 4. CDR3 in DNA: TGTGCCAGCAGGGGACAGGGGGCAGGGACTGAAGCTTTCTTT. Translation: CASRGQGAGTEAFF. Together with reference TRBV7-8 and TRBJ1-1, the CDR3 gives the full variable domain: GAGVSQSPRYKVAKRGQDVALRCDPISGHVSLFWYQQALGQGPEFLTYFQNEAQLDKSGLPSDRFFAERPEGSVSTLKIQRTQQEDSAVYLCASRGQGAGTEAFFGQGTRLTVV.

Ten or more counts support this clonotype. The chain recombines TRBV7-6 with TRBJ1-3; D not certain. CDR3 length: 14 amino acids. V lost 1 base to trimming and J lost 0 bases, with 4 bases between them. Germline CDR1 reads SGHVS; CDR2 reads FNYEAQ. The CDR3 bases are TGTGCCAGCAGCTTAGGGCACTCTGGAAACACCATATATTTT. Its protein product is CASSLGHSGNTIYF.

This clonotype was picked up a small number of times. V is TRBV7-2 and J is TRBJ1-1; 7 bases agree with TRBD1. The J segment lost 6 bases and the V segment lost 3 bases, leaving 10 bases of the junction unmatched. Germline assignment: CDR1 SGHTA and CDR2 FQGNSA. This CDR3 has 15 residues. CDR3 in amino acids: CASSLDGRGSPEAFF. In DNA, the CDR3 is TGTGCCAGCAGCTTGGACGGCAGGGGGTCCCCTGAAGCTTTCTTT.

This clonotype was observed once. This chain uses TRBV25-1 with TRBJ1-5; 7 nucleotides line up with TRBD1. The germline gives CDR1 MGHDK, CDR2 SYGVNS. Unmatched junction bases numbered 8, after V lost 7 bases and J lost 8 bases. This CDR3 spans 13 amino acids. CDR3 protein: CASTLTGSEPQHF. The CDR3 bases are TGTGCCAGCACTTTGACAGGGAGTGAGCCCCAGCATTTT.

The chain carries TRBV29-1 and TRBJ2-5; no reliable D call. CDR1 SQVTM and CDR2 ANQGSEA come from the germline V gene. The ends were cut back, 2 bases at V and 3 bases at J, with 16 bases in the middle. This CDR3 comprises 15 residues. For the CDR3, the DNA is TGCAGCGTTGAAATGCTTGGGCGGAGAGAAGAGACCCAGTACTTC. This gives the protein CSVEMLGRREETQYF.

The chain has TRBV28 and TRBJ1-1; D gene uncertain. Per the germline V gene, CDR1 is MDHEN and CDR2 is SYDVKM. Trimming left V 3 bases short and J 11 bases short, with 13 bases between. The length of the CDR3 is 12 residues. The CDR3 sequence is CASSFHSRRAFF. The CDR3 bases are TGTGCCAGCAGTTTCCACAGCCGGAGGGCTTTCTTT.